This TCR beta chain appears in the sequencing data of a study of shared clonotypes between healthy human individuals. Genomic DNA per cell subset filled all wells of several immunoSEQ plates. Sequenced by immunoSEQ multiplex PCR; TCRdb stores in-frame clones only, minus some. This table has under 850,000 clones, approximately 72% appearing once. Sequencing was carried out using memory CD4+ T cells sorted from blood. Subset meaning: CD45RA-negative fraction. The receptor comes from a woman aged 25 to 39 in good health.

Here the CDR3 DNA reads TGTGCCAGCAGTTCTACTAGCGACCACGAGCAGTACTTC. Translation gives CASSSTSDHEQYF. The chain carries TRBV11-3 and TRBJ2-7; 7 bases line up with TRBD2. After removal of 6 bases from V and 5 bases from J, the junction contained 7 bases not matched to a gene. The CDR3 length is 13 residues. Germline values: CDR1 SGHNT, CDR2 YENEEA.